What follows are 7 T cell receptor beta chains derived from one specimen sequenced in a study of vaccination effects on CD4 cells after COVID-19. The antigens of these receptors remain unknown. It was after approximately 10 days of culture that CD4+ T cells were isolated. Assay used: immunoSEQ multiplex PCR; TCRdb lists only in-frame clones, some missing. The data hold 40,000 or so clones, with about four fifths observed a single time. This sample comprised CD4+ T cells from PBMCs cultured without peptide, obtained before COVID-19 vaccination. These receptor sequences come from a human donor who received a COVID-19 vaccine.

This clone was detected a few times. The V and J genes are TRBV30 and TRBJ1-3, with D unresolved. This CDR3 region has 13 residues. Germline assignment: CDR1 GTSNPN and CDR2 SVGIG (reference sequence). V was shortened by 2 bases and J by 0 bases, with 5 bases between the two germline ends. CDR3 sequence reads: CAWSSGSGNTIYF. The CDR3, as DNA: TGTGCCTGGAGTTCGGGCTCTGGAAACACCATATATTTT. The full variable domain, in which reference TRBV30 and TRBJ1-3 provide the parts outside the CDR3, is SQTIHQWPATLVQPVGSPLSLECTVEGTSNPNLYWYRQAAGRGLQLLFYSVGIGQISSEVPQNLSASRPQDRQFILSSKKLLLSDSGFYLCAWSSGSGNTIYFGEGSWLTVV.

The gene calls are TRBV4-1 and TRBJ2-2; 8 nucleotides line up with TRBD1. The CDR3 runs to 17 residues. J gave up 5 bases and V 1 base, and 9 bases lay outside the gene matches. CDR1 and CDR2 from the germline V gene are MGHRA and YSYEKL. CDR3 DNA: TGCGCCAGCAGCCAAGCTGATAGGACAGGGAGAACCGGGGAGCTGTTTTTT. It yields the protein CASSQADRTGRTGELFF.

The sample holds a few counts of this clone. This chain connects TRBV7-2 to TRBJ2-2; D may be TRBD1 (7 bases). Germline CDR1 is SGHTA and CDR2 is FQGNSA. This CDR3 region has 14 residues. The V end was cut by 5 bases, the J end by 16 bases, with 23 bases between. DNA for the CDR3: TGTGCCAGCAGCGAAGGGGGACTCAGGGGGGTGTCGTTTTTT. Translation: CASSEGGLRGVSFF.

This clone has a handful of counts. The chain joins TRBV28 to TRBJ1-6; D remains unclear. The CDR3 loop spans 11 amino acids. The V gene's germline CDR1 is MDHEN and CDR2 SYDVKM. V lost 6 bases and J 11 bases, leaving 8 bases between the germline ends. This CDR3 reads CASSQNPPLHF. The CDR3 DNA reads as TGTGCCAGCAGCCAAAATCCACCCCTCCACTTT.

This chain connects TRBV5-8 to TRBJ2-5; either TRBD1 or TRBD2 may fit D (5 bases each). V dropped 7 bases and J dropped 5 bases, with 18 bases sitting between them. The CDR3 extends over 14 amino acids. The germline V gene has CDR1 SGHTS and CDR2 YDEGEE. The CDR3 reads CASRRGGLAETQYF. The CDR3 DNA sequence: TGTGCCAGCCGCCGGGGCGGCCTCGCGGAGACCCAGTACTTC.

V usage is TRBV19 and J usage is TRBJ2-7; 11 nucleotides align to TRBD2. J was trimmed by 4 bases and V by 2 bases; bases with no gene match: 4. This CDR3 has 15 residues. CDR1 and CDR2 (germline): LNHDA, SQIVND (reference sequence). DNA for the CDR3: TGTGCCAGTAGTATACTAGCGGGGGGTCAATACGAGCAGTACTTC. This sequence encodes CASSILAGGQYEQYF.

There are a few counts of this clone. J is TRBJ1-2 and V is TRBV5-1; TRBD1 is a possible D gene (6 bases). CDR1 is SGHRS, CDR2 YFSETQ, per germline. The CDR3 loop spans 15 amino acids. With 5 bases removed from V and 5 bases from J, the gap between germline ends came to 19 bases. The CDR3 region has the DNA TGCGCCAGCAGGAACGACCTCGGGGGCGAATATGGCTACACCTTC. Translation: CASRNDLGGEYGYTF.